The 26 T cell receptor beta chains given below trace back to one sample, sequenced in a study of blood T cell repertoires in COVID-19. TCRdb's table, derived via immunoSEQ multiplex PCR, lists solely in-frame clones and lacks some. The data contain under 300,000 clones, about 90% of them singletons. The specimen sequenced was PBMCs or T cells enriched from blood (not recorded which). These receptors were obtained from a woman aged 40-49 years who had been exposed to COVID-19.

The gene calls are TRBV9 and TRBJ2-4, with 7 bases lining up with TRBD2. Germline assignment: CDR1 SGDLS and CDR2 YYNGEE. The CDR3 extends over 15 amino acids. The trim removed 4 bases at V and 5 bases at J, leaving 9 bases unmatched. The CDR3 sequence: CASSPPGGRENIQYF. The CDR3 DNA reads TGTGCCAGCAGCCCCCCCGGCGGGAGAGAAAACATTCAGTACTTC.

The chain joins TRBV6-5 to TRBJ1-6, with D hard to call. Looked up from germline, CDR1 is MNHEY and CDR2 is SVGAGI. This CDR3 comprises 13 residues. The V and J ends lost 4 bases and 8 bases respectively, with 9 bases between them. DNA for the CDR3: TGTGCCAGCAGTTCCAAAACGGATTCACCCCTCCACTTT. Translating gives CASSSKTDSPLHF.

The chain joins TRBV5-6 to TRBJ1-6; 8 bases map to TRBD1. V was pared by 4 bases and J by 14 bases, with 8 bases of the junction left unmatched. There are 13 residues in the CDR3. The germline gives CDR1 SGHDT, CDR2 YYEEEE. The CDR3 coding sequence is TGTGCCAGCAGCAGTCAGGGGGCTGGATCCCTCCACTTT. Its protein is CASSSQGAGSLHF.

This chain joins TRBV28 and TRBJ2-5; 11 positions agree with TRBD2. This CDR3 has 15 residues. Germline-derived CDR1 and CDR2 are MDHEN and SYDVKM. With V trimmed by 3 bases and J by 5 bases, 5 bases remained unmatched. The CDR3 DNA reads TGTGCCAGCAGTTTGTCTAGCGGGGGGAAGGAGACCCAGTACTTC. Translation: CASSLSSGGKETQYF.

This sequence joins TRBV18 and TRBJ1-1, with D perhaps matching TRBD1 (6 bases). CDR1 is KGHSH and CDR2 is LQKENI in the germline V gene. The CDR3 has 16 residues. V was pared by 6 bases and J by 5 bases, with 22 bases between. CDR3 loop: CASSPVGGALNTEAFF. The CDR3 DNA follows: TGTGCCAGCTCCCCAGTCGGGGGGGCGCTTAATACTGAAGCTTTCTTT.

The V and J genes are TRBV7-6 and TRBJ2-5; TRBD2 is a possible D gene (5 bases). CDR1 and CDR2 from the germline V gene are SGHVS and FNYEAQ. The CDR3 runs to 14 residues. V lost 5 bases and J lost 3, with 13 bases in between. This CDR3 reads CASSLNPGEETQYF. The CDR3 region has the DNA TGTGCCAGCAGCCTAAACCCCGGGGAAGAGACCCAGTACTTC.

This chain joins TRBV5-4 and TRBJ2-5; possible D gene TRBD2, 6 bases. Germline CDR1 and CDR2: SGHNT and YYREEE (reference sequence). The CDR3 is 15 amino acids. The ends were cut back, 0 bases at V and 7 bases at J, with 16 bases in the middle. The CDR3 sequence is CASSLGASQGGTQYF. DNA of the CDR3: TGTGCCAGCAGCTTGGGGGCTAGTCAGGGAGGGACCCAGTACTTC. Filled out from reference TRBV5-4 and TRBJ2-5, the complete variable domain reads ETGVTQSPTHLIKTRGQQVTLRCSSQSGHNTVSWYQQALGQGPQFIFQYYREEENGRGNFPPRFSGLQFPNYSSELNVNALELDDSALYLCASSLGASQGGTQYFGPGTRLLVL.

A note on this clone: One end of the junction varies from germline; a read error may be responsible. V and J are TRBV5-1 and TRBJ1-1, with D uncertain. Looked up from germline, CDR1 is SGHRS and CDR2 is YFSETQ. The CDR3 loop spans 14 amino acids. The CDR3 region is CASSFAAMNTEAFF. The CDR3 DNA reads as TGTGCCAGCAGTTTTGCGGCTATGAACACTGAAGCTTTCTTT. Full variable domain (remainder filled in from reference TRBV5-1 and TRBJ1-1): KAGVTQTPRYLIKTRGQQVTLSCSPISGHRSVSWYQQTPGQGLQFLFEYFSETQRNKGNFPGRFSGRQFSNSRSEMNVSTLELGDSALYLCASSFAAMNTEAFFGQGTRLTVV.

This clone came up a few times. The chain has TRBV7-9 and TRBJ1-3, with 9 bases matching TRBD1. The germline CDR1 and CDR2 sequences are SEHNR and FQNEAQ (reference sequence). J gave up 1 base and V 5 bases, and 12 bases lay outside the gene matches. CDR3 length: 18 amino acids. CDR3 in amino acids: CASSGEGQGKGSGNTIYF. CDR3 nucleotide sequence: TGTGCCAGCAGCGGCGAGGGACAGGGTAAGGGATCTGGAAACACCATATATTTT.

This clone was detected a few times. The V gene is TRBV19, the J gene TRBJ1-6, with a weak D call TRBD1 (5 bases). V was cut by 6 bases and J by 0 bases, with 9 bases left in between. The CDR3 extends over 15 amino acids. CDR1 is LNHDA and CDR2 is SQIVND in the germline V gene (reference sequence). The CDR3 reads CASRDSLSYNSPLHF. The CDR3 nucleotides are TGTGCCAGTAGAGACAGTCTCTCCTATAATTCACCCCTCCACTTT. Combining the CDR3 with reference TRBV19 and TRBJ1-6 gives the whole variable domain DGGITQSPKYLFRKEGQNVTLSCEQNLNHDAMYWYRQDPGQGLRLIYYSQIVNDFQKGDIAEGYSVSREKKESFPLTVTSAQKNPTAFYLCASRDSLSYNSPLHFGNGTRLTVT.

The chain carries TRBV6-5 and TRBJ1-2, with TRBD1 as a possible D gene (5 bases). V lost 3 bases and J lost 0, with 14 bases in between. The CDR3 sequence is 16 residues long. The V gene's germline CDR1 is MNHEY and CDR2 SVGAGI. CDR3 amino acids: CASSYGADLANYGYTF. The CDR3 nucleotides read TGTGCCAGCAGTTATGGGGCAGACTTAGCTAACTATGGCTACACCTTC.

The J gene is TRBJ1-2, the V gene TRBV29-1; 11 bases line up with TRBD1. CDR3 length: 15 residues. Germline V CDR1 and CDR2: SQVTM, ANQGSEA. Trimming at V came to 4 bases and at J to 4 bases, leaving 8 bases not matched to a gene. CDR3 region: CSVGGTGGFGYGYTF. CDR3 DNA sequence: TGCAGCGTTGGAGGGACAGGGGGGTTTGGCTATGGCTACACCTTC.

The CDR3 reads CASSIRDSNSPLHF. CDR3 in DNA: TGTGCCAGCAGTATCCGGGACAGTAATTCACCCCTCCACTTT. The genes are TRBV6-5 and TRBJ1-6; 7 nucleotides match TRBD1. V shed 5 bases and J 6 bases; nucleotides not matched to a gene: 4. The CDR3 is 14 amino acids. CDR1 and CDR2 (germline): MNHEY, SVGAGI.

CDR3 in amino acids: CASSFWTGVYEQYF. CDR3 sequence (DNA): TGCGCCAGCAGTTTCTGGACAGGGGTCTACGAGCAGTACTTC. The V gene is TRBV5-1, the J gene TRBJ2-7; TRBD1 aligns across 9 bases. The CDR3 spans 14 residues. Germline V gives CDR1 SGHRS, CDR2 YFSETQ. Germline trimming cut 5 bases from V and 3 bases from J; bases unmatched to any gene: 6.

The chain recombines TRBV30 with TRBJ2-3; 13 positions agree with TRBD2. The J segment lost 4 bases and the V segment lost 2 bases, leaving 9 bases of the junction unmatched. Germline CDR1 reads GTSNPN; CDR2 reads SVGIG (reference sequence). There are 17 residues in the CDR3. This CDR3 is CAWSITRTSGRADTQYF. In DNA, the CDR3 is TGTGCCTGGAGTATTACCAGGACTAGCGGGAGAGCAGATACGCAGTATTTT.

This clone was counted a single time. The rearrangement joins TRBV7-9 to TRBJ1-3; no firm D call. V dropped 8 bases and J dropped 0 bases, with 5 bases sitting between them. The CDR3 totals 12 residues. The germline CDR1 and CDR2 sequences are SEHNR and FQNEAQ (reference sequence). CDR3 nucleotides: TGTGCCAGCGAGAGCTCTGGAAACACCATATATTTT. As protein: CASESSGNTIYF.

The chain recombines TRBV10-3 with TRBJ2-1; possible D gene TRBD2, 5 bases. Trimming removed 0 bases from V and 12 bases from J, with 12 bases in between. The V gene's germline CDR1 is ENHRY and CDR2 SYGVKD. CDR3 length: 13 residues. CDR3 in DNA: TGTGCCATCAGTGAGTCAGGAGGTTTTTTGCAGTTCTTC. It is translated as CAISESGGFLQFF.

This clone was detected only once. The V gene is TRBV6-5, the J gene TRBJ1-1; TRBD1 aligns across 12 bases. The V segment lost 4 bases and the J segment 4 bases; nucleotides outside the gene matches: 7. CDR3 size: 16 residues. From germline, CDR1 is MNHEY and CDR2 SVGAGI. The DNA of the CDR3 is TGTGCCAGCAGTTGGGGACAGGGGGCTTATGGCACTGAAGCTTTCTTT. Amino acids: CASSWGQGAYGTEAFF.

This sequence joins TRBV19 and TRBJ2-1; D is possibly TRBD2 (5 bases). V lost 0 bases and J 0 bases, leaving 21 bases between the germline ends. The CDR3 runs 20 residues. CDR1 is LNHDA and CDR2 is SQIVND in the germline V gene (reference sequence). The CDR3 region has the DNA TGTGCCAGTAGTATAGACTCCACCTTCAGAGGACTCGGCTCCTACAATGAGCAGTTCTTC. Translating gives CASSIDSTFRGLGSYNEQFF.

The chain recombines TRBV5-6 with TRBJ1-1, with 8 bases lining up with TRBD1. The germline V gene encodes CDR1 SGHDT and CDR2 YYEEEE. The CDR3 consists of 13 residues. The trim removed 3 bases at V and 10 bases at J, leaving 8 bases unmatched. The CDR3 coding sequence is TGTGCCAGCAGCTCGCCGACAGGGGATGGAGCTTTCTTT. Amino acids: CASSSPTGDGAFF.

The rearrangement joins TRBV6-6 to TRBJ1-2, with a possible D match to TRBD1 (5 bases). CDR1 is MNHNY, CDR2 SVGAGI, per germline (reference sequence). V shed 6 bases and J shed 7 bases, with 18 bases lying between them. The CDR3 runs 14 residues. CDR3 protein: CASSYDSGSPGYTF. CDR3 nucleotides: TGTGCCAGCAGCTATGACTCAGGGTCCCCTGGCTACACCTTC.

CDR3 region: CASTIGTGTGQPQHF. CDR3 nucleotide sequence: TGTGCCAGCACCATCGGGACAGGGACGGGGCAGCCCCAGCATTTT. The rearrangement links TRBV7-2 to TRBJ1-5; TRBD1 matches 9 bases. The ends lost 7 bases at V and 7 bases at J; junction bases unmatched: 11. The CDR3 extends over 15 amino acids. Germline V gene data show CDR1 as SGHTA and CDR2 as FQGNSA.

The chain employs TRBV5-4 and TRBJ2-4; D possibly corresponds to TRBD2 (5 bases). Germline CDR1 and CDR2: SGHNT and YYREEE (reference sequence). This CDR3 is built from 18 residues. The V end lost 0 bases, the J end lost 3 bases, and 19 bases lay between the germline ends. The DNA of the CDR3 is TGTGCCAGCAGCTTGGCCCCCGGTCCCCCGAGGGACAAAAACATTCAGTACTTC. It specifies CASSLAPGPPRDKNIQYF.

The chain carries TRBV11-2 and TRBJ2-2; D is possibly TRBD1 (6 bases). V dropped 6 bases and J dropped 8 bases, with 13 bases sitting between them. The CDR3 has 13 residues. The germline CDR1 and CDR2 sequences are SGHAT and FQNNGV. The CDR3 loop reads CASRQNRVGELFF. In DNA, the CDR3 is TGTGCCAGCAGGCAAAACAGGGTGGGGGAGCTGTTTTTT.

In its sample, this clone was seen a few times. V and J are TRBV13 and TRBJ2-7; D unresolved. From germline, CDR1 is PRHDT and CDR2 FYEKMQ (reference sequence). The CDR3 length is 13 residues. Deletions cut 3 bases from V and 2 bases from J, with 8 bases between. CDR3 DNA: TGTGCCAGCAGCTTCGAGGAAACCTACGAGCAGTACTTC. Translated: CASSFEETYEQYF.

The rearrangement uses TRBV4-3 and TRBJ1-4, with D possibly TRBD1 on 6 matching bases. This CDR3 contains 16 residues. Germline V gene sequence: CDR1 LGHNA, CDR2 YSLEER. Trimming removed 1 base at V and 4 bases at J, with 13 bases between. The CDR3 loop is CASSQVTGMSNEKLFF. The CDR3 DNA reads as TGCGCCAGCAGCCAAGTAACAGGGATGAGTAATGAAAAACTGTTTTTT.